A selection of T cell receptor beta chains follows, all from one sample in a study of primary melanoma T cells and metastatic recurrence. The method was immunoSEQ multiplex PCR; TCRdb's version includes in-frame clones alone and lacks a portion of them. The sample lists about 1,100 clones, roughly 73% seen once, with roughly 14% in the top ten. The sequencing input was melanoma tumor tissue. The receptors come from a human donor with melanoma. The CDR3 runs from the conserved cysteine through the conserved F or W. Fields, in order: clone size, D gene, J gene, V gene, CDR3 protein, CDR3 DNA. D genes are given only for firm matches. The listing skips clone size in some rows; elsewhere it reads once, few, many or a size class.

clone size: NA
D gene: TRBD2
J gene: TRBJ2-4
V gene: TRBV19
CDR3 protein: CASTLSGVEAKNIQYF
CDR3 DNA: TGTGCCAGTACCTTAAGCGGGGTTGAAGCCAAAAACATTCAGTACTTC

clone size: NA
D gene: NA
J gene: TRBJ2-7
V gene: TRBV18
CDR3 protein: CASSPQTSGQYF
CDR3 DNA: TGTGCCAGCTCACCACAGACCTCGGGGCAGTACTTC

clone size: once
D gene: NA
J gene: TRBJ1-3
V gene: TRBV6-7
CDR3 protein: CASNDHMIETTGNTIYF
CDR3 DNA: TGTGCCAGCAATGACCACATGATAGAAACTACTGGAAACACCATATATTTT

clone size: NA
D gene: TRBD1
J gene: TRBJ2-7
V gene: TRBV11-3
CDR3 protein: CASSSGTGVYEQYF
CDR3 DNA: TGTGCCAGCAGCTCCGGGACAGGGGTCTACGAGCAGTACTTC

clone size: once
D gene: TRBD1
J gene: TRBJ1-5
V gene: TRBV30
CDR3 protein: CAWSTGEDQPQHF
CDR3 DNA: TGTGCCTGGTCGACAGGGGAGGATCAGCCCCAGCATTTT

clone size: NA
D gene: TRBD2
J gene: TRBJ2-7
V gene: TRBV19
CDR3 protein: CASSIVPSGSFEQYF
CDR3 DNA: TGTGCCAGTAGTATAGTTCCTAGCGGGAGTTTCGAGCAGTACTTC

clone size: NA
D gene: TRBD1
J gene: TRBJ2-1
V gene: TRBV28
CDR3 protein: CASSPPGQGHDEQFF
CDR3 DNA: TGTGCCAGCAGTCCACCGGGACAGGGACATGATGAGCAGTTCTTC

clone size: NA
D gene: NA
J gene: TRBJ2-1
V gene: TRBV30
CDR3 protein: CAWTSKKNEQFF
CDR3 DNA: TGTGCCTGGACCTCAAAGAAAAATGAGCAGTTCTTC

clone size: NA
D gene: TRBD1
J gene: TRBJ2-5
V gene: TRBV7-6
CDR3 protein: CASSLERQGRGETQYF
CDR3 DNA: TGTGCCAGCAGCTTGGAAAGACAGGGGCGCGGGGAGACCCAGTACTTC

clone size: NA
D gene: NA
J gene: TRBJ1-2
V gene: TRBV6-8
CDR3 protein: CATLRGTSNYGYTF
CDR3 DNA: TGTGCCACCCTACGAGGGACGTCTAACTATGGCTACACCTTC

clone size: NA
D gene: NA
J gene: TRBJ2-3
V gene: TRBV28
CDR3 protein: CASSTGITLSGADTQYF
CDR3 DNA: TGTGCCAGCAGCACCGGGATCACGCTTAGTGGGGCAGATACGCAGTATTTT

clone size: NA
D gene: NA
J gene: TRBJ2-3
V gene: TRBV29-1
CDR3 protein: CSVRGSTDTQYF
CDR3 DNA: TGCAGCGTCCGGGGGAGCACAGATACGCAGTATTTT

clone size: once
D gene: TRBD1
J gene: TRBJ1-2
V gene: TRBV19
CDR3 protein: CASSQGVSGYTF
CDR3 DNA: TGTGCCAGTTCACAGGGGGTCTCTGGCTACACCTTC

clone size: NA
D gene: NA
J gene: TRBJ1-4
V gene: TRBV25-1
CDR3 protein: CASSLWGANEKLFF
CDR3 DNA: TGTGCCAGCAGTCTTTGGGGGGCGAATGAAAAACTGTTTTTT

clone size: few
D gene: NA
J gene: TRBJ2-3
V gene: TRBV28
CDR3 protein: CASIGGLSTDTQYF
CDR3 DNA: TGTGCCAGCATTGGCGGACTTAGCACAGATACGCAGTATTTT

clone size: NA
D gene: TRBD2
J gene: TRBJ2-2
V gene: TRBV18
CDR3 protein: CASSPFAGEATGELFF
CDR3 DNA: TGTGCCAGCTCACCGTTCGCGGGAGAAGCCACCGGGGAGCTGTTTTTT

clone size: NA
D gene: NA
J gene: TRBJ1-1
V gene: TRBV19
CDR3 protein: CASTEQVNTEAFF
CDR3 DNA: TGTGCCAGTACGGAACAGGTGAACACTGAAGCTTTCTTT

clone size: few
D gene: TRBD1
J gene: TRBJ1-1
V gene: TRBV18
CDR3 protein: CASSPGQGVNTEAFF
CDR3 DNA: TGTGCCAGCTCACCGGGACAGGGGGTAAACACTGAAGCTTTCTTT

clone size: NA
D gene: NA
J gene: TRBJ2-5
V gene: TRBV19
CDR3 protein: CASSFGTTGETQYF
CDR3 DNA: TGTGCCAGTAGTTTCGGGACTACAGGGGAGACCCAGTACTTC

clone size: NA
D gene: TRBD1
J gene: TRBJ2-2
V gene: TRBV29-1
CDR3 protein: CSVDKGTAGELFF
CDR3 DNA: TGCAGCGTTGACAAGGGGACAGCCGGGGAGCTGTTTTTT

clone size: NA
D gene: NA
J gene: TRBJ1-1
V gene: TRBV19
CDR3 protein: CASSVQGMNTEAFF
CDR3 DNA: TGTGCCAGTAGTGTTCAGGGGATGAACACTGAAGCTTTCTTT

clone size: few
D gene: TRBD1
J gene: TRBJ2-3
V gene: TRBV12-5
CDR3 protein: CASATIGGQGGPDHTDTQYF
CDR3 DNA: TGTGCTAGTGCAACCATAGGAGGACAGGGCGGCCCTGACCACACAGATACGCAGTATTTT

clone size: NA
D gene: NA
J gene: TRBJ2-1
V gene: TRBV29-1
CDR3 protein: CSVEALDTNYNEQFF
CDR3 DNA: TGCAGCGTTGAAGCCCTAGACACAAACTACAATGAGCAGTTCTTC

clone size: NA
D gene: NA
J gene: TRBJ2-3
V gene: TRBV30
CDR3 protein: CAWGERSTDTQYF
CDR3 DNA: TGTGCCTGGGGGGAGCGGAGCACAGATACGCAGTATTTT